The 8 T cell receptor beta chains presented below share a single source sample, sequenced in a study of CD8 T cell repertoires and HIV-1 epitope variants. Clones were read by immunoSEQ multiplex PCR, and TCRdb kept only the in-frame ones, dropping some. Of around 5,400 clones listed, about 68% were seen once; the top ten hold 40% to 45%. Antigens for these TCRs are unknown. The sequenced material came from cultured CD8+ T cells derived from PBMCs. These TCRs come from a male donor with HIV.

Judged by abundance, this clone is large. This chain links TRBV5-6 with TRBJ1-2; D gene uncertain. CDR3 length equals 16 residues. V was pared by 4 bases and J by 3 bases, with 19 bases between. Germline loops: CDR1 SGHDT, CDR2 YYEEEE. DNA for the CDR3: TGTGCCAGCAGCCCTTGGCCGGTAGAATTGGACTATGGCTACACCTTC. Its translation is CASSPWPVELDYGYTF.

The count of this clone is one. The rearrangement uses TRBV27 and TRBJ1-4; TRBD1 matches 12 bases. The CDR3 has 16 residues. Trimming took 5 bases from V and 8 from J; bases not matched to a gene: 9. CDR1 and CDR2 from the germline V gene are MNHEY and SMNVEV (reference sequence). The CDR3 loop reads CASSLGTGGYAEKLFF. The CDR3 nucleotides are TGTGCCAGCAGTCTCGGGACAGGGGGCTACGCGGAAAAACTGTTTTTT.

The rearrangement links TRBV6-5 to TRBJ2-2, with 8 bases matching TRBD1. Trimming cost V 2 bases and J 7 bases; bases outside gene matches: 3. The CDR3 spans 14 residues. Germline V lookup: CDR1 MNHEY, CDR2 SVGAGI. CDR3 DNA sequence: TGTGCCAGCAGTTACGGACAGGGCAGCGGGGAGCTGTTTTTT. This codes for CASSYGQGSGELFF.

This chain connects TRBV5-1 to TRBJ1-3, with D possibly TRBD1 on 5 matching bases. CDR3 length equals 16 residues. Trimming pared 0 bases from V and 4 bases from J, leaving 14 bases between. Germline V gene data show CDR1 as SGHRS and CDR2 as YFSETQ. The CDR3 DNA follows: TGCGCCAGCAGCTTGGAGGTGGGGAGGACAGGAAACACCATATATTTT. Encoded protein: CASSLEVGRTGNTIYF.

This clone was recorded a few times. This chain uses TRBV5-6 with TRBJ2-7; D is uncertain. Germline lookup yields CDR1 SGHDT and CDR2 YYEEEE. The CDR3 covers 12 residues. Trimming pared 7 bases from V and 2 bases from J, leaving 10 bases between. CDR3 region: CASRWSTYEQYF. The CDR3 nucleotides read TGTGCCAGCCGGTGGTCCACCTACGAGCAGTACTTC.

CDR3 bases: TGTGCCAGTAGTATAGGTAGCGCCTACGAGCAGTACTTC. Protein product: CASSIGSAYEQYF. V gene TRBV19 combines with J gene TRBJ2-7; D perhaps matches TRBD2 (5 bases). The germline V gene encodes CDR1 LNHDA and CDR2 SQIVND (reference sequence). The CDR3 length is 13 residues. V was trimmed by 1 base and J by 2 bases, leaving 6 bases between them.

The rearrangement joins TRBV4-3 to TRBJ1-5, with D unclear. Germline V lookup: CDR1 LGHNA, CDR2 YSLEER. Deletions cut 0 bases from V and 4 bases from J, with 4 bases between. There are 13 residues in the CDR3. CDR3 sequence (DNA): TGCGCCAGCAGCCAAGAGGTGAATCAGCCCCAGCATTTT. This codes for CASSQEVNQPQHF.

V gene TRBV27 combines with J gene TRBJ2-7; tentative D call: TRBD2 (5 bases). The CDR3 sequence is 16 residues long. CDR1 is MNHEY, CDR2 SMNVEV, per germline (reference sequence). Trimming stripped 5 bases from V and 7 bases from J, with 24 bases between. The CDR3 is CASSPTVPGRTGEQYF. The CDR3, as DNA: TGTGCCAGCAGTCCCACGGTTCCAGGTCGAACGGGGGAGCAGTACTTC.